This passage covers 21 T cell receptor beta chains from one sample sequenced in a study of CD8 T cells in ankylosing spondylitis (dated by TCRdb to the late 2010s). The method behind the library was 5' RACE. Sequenced on an Illumina HiSeq 2500. Starting from the raw public reads, TCRdb applied fastp trimming at Q25, assembled clones with MiXCR and retained in-frame beta chains. Rows matching on CDR3 protein sequence are summarized as one entry with the most common DNA and genes. This sample is represented by 120,000 to 150,000 distinct CDR3 sequences; 7.5% to 9.5% of them were singletons. The top ten constitute more than 7% of the sample. The sequenced sample was synovial fluid, either unsorted or a sorted T cell fraction (not recorded which). The receptors were sampled from a male donor with ankylosing spondylitis.

The sample holds a few counts of this clonotype. V gene TRBV20-1 combines with J gene TRBJ2-1; 14 bases fit TRBD2. CDR1 and CDR2 (germline): DFQATT, SNEGSKA (reference sequence). Unmatched junction bases numbered 7, after V lost 2 bases and J lost 7 bases. CDR3 length: 16 residues. The CDR3 DNA follows: TGCAGTGCTAGACCGACTAGCGGGAGGGGAAGGAATGAGCAGTTCTTC. It encodes CSARPTSGRGRNEQFF.

This clonotype was seen only a few times. CDR3 sequence reads: CASSRAVTSGNQETQYF. The DNA for the CDR3 is TGTGCCAGCAGCCGGGCAGTTACTTCCGGGAACCAAGAGACCCAGTACTTC. This chain connects TRBV7-9 to TRBJ2-5, with D perhaps TRBD2 (5 bases). Per germline, CDR1 SEHNR and CDR2 FQNEAQ (reference sequence). The CDR3 covers 17 residues. V lost 5 bases and J lost 0, with 19 bases in between. The whole variable domain, filled in from reference TRBV7-9 and TRBJ2-5, reads DTGVSQNPRHKITKRGQNVTFRCDPISEHNRLYWYRQTLGQGPEFLTYFQNEAQLEKSRLLSDRFSAERPKGSFSTLEIQRTEQGDSAMYLCASSRAVTSGNQETQYFGPGTRLLVL.

This clonotype was observed a handful of times. V usage is TRBV7-2 and J usage is TRBJ2-3, with 8 bases aligning to TRBD2. This CDR3 has 17 residues. Germline loops: CDR1 SGHTA, CDR2 FQGNSA. V was clipped by 1 base and J by 4 bases; unmatched bases: 10. CDR3 amino acids: CASSLGWGGRYSDTQYF. CDR3 nucleotides: TGTGCCAGCAGCTTAGGGTGGGGCGGGAGGTATTCAGATACGCAGTATTTT.

There are many counts of this clonotype. V and J are TRBV4-2 and TRBJ2-2; 8 bases agree with TRBD1. Germline-derived CDR1 and CDR2 are LGHNA and YNFKEQ. Losses at the gene ends were 4 bases for V and 7 bases for J; bases not matched to a gene: 11. The CDR3 is made up of 16 amino acids. The CDR3 is CASSLRLDRGGGELFF. DNA for the CDR3: TGTGCCAGCAGCCTGCGTTTAGACAGGGGCGGCGGGGAGCTGTTTTTT.

Regarding this clonotype: One junction end disagrees with the germline gene, perhaps due to a read error. The V call is TRBV12-3 or TRBV12-4, the J call TRBJ1-1; D is unresolved. The CDR3 is 14 residues long. The DNA for the CDR3 is TGTGCCAGCCTTTTAAGACATCTAAACACTGCAGCTTTCTTT. Amino acids: CASLLRHLNTAAFF.

This clonotype was counted ten times or more. This rearrangement joins TRBV20-1 to TRBJ1-1; perhaps TRBD1 as D (5 bases). V dropped 3 bases and J dropped 3 bases, with 14 bases sitting between them. The CDR3 totals 14 residues. The germline CDR1 and CDR2 sequences are DFQATT and SNEGSKA (reference sequence). CDR3 loop: CSASGLRGHTEAFF. CDR3 DNA: TGCAGTGCTAGCGGGCTGCGGGGCCACACTGAAGCTTTCTTT.

This clonotype was picked up a small number of times. This sequence joins TRBV6-1 and TRBJ2-3; TRBD1 matches 8 bases. Germline-derived CDR1 and CDR2 are MNHNS and SASEGT. The CDR3 extends over 16 amino acids. V shed 4 bases, J shed 8 bases, and the junction held 14 bases outside the gene matches. The CDR3 region is CASSGSGGSRRGTQYF. CDR3 bases: TGTGCCAGCAGTGGGTCAGGGGGCTCCAGGAGGGGTACGCAGTATTTT.

The table lists this clonotype with many counts. The rearrangement links TRBV7-2 to TRBJ2-5, with D uncertain. The CDR3 length is 13 residues. V shed 2 bases and J shed 5 bases, with 9 bases lying between them. Looked up from germline, CDR1 is SGHTA and CDR2 is FQGNSA. In DNA form, the CDR3 reads TGTGCCAGCAGCTTACTTTCCACGGAGACCCAGTACTTC. Its protein is CASSLLSTETQYF.

This clonotype was seen at least ten times. The gene calls are TRBV7-9 and TRBJ2-7; no firm D call. Germline V gene data show CDR1 as SEHNR and CDR2 as FQNEAQ (reference sequence). V was trimmed by 4 bases and J by 2 bases, leaving 3 bases between them. The CDR3 is made up of 11 amino acids. The CDR3 DNA follows: TGTGCCAGCAGCTCTGCCTACGAGCAGTACTTC. This gives the protein CASSSAYEQYF.

Many counts were recorded for this clonotype. The chain uses TRBV28 and TRBJ2-1, with no clear D. The V end was cut by 4 bases, the J end by 0 bases, with 10 bases between. CDR1 is MDHEN, CDR2 SYDVKM, per germline. CDR3 length: 15 amino acids. This CDR3 reads CASSSRHSSYNEQFF. CDR3 DNA: TGTGCCAGCAGTTCCCGACATAGCTCCTACAATGAGCAGTTCTTC.

This clonotype appeared a few times. This chain connects TRBV5-4 to TRBJ2-5; 8 bases are a match to TRBD2. The CDR3 sequence is 16 residues long. CDR1 is SGHNT and CDR2 is YYREEE in the germline V gene (reference sequence). V gave up 1 base and J gave up 0 bases; unmatched junction bases: 5. In DNA form, the CDR3 reads TGTGCCAGCAGCTTGCGTCGAGCGGGGGACCAAGAGACCCAGTACTTC. Its translation: CASSLRRAGDQETQYF.

Many counts were recorded for this clonotype. CDR3 sequence reads: CASTPGGLAGKQETQYF. The CDR3 nucleotides are TGTGCCAGCACCCCGGGGGGACTAGCGGGGAAACAAGAGACCCAGTACTTC. The chain couples TRBV6-1 to TRBJ2-5; 13 bases map to TRBD2. V trimming: 7 bases; J trimming: 2 bases; junction bases outside the gene matches: 10. CDR1 is MNHNS, CDR2 SASEGT, per germline. The CDR3 spans 17 residues.

This clonotype was observed many times. J is TRBJ2-7 and V is TRBV4-3; 11 nucleotides line up with TRBD1. The CDR3 consists of 15 residues. The V gene's germline CDR1 is LGHNA and CDR2 YSLEER. V was clipped by 2 bases and J by 2 bases; unmatched bases: 2. This CDR3 reads CASSQKGQGAYEQYF. The CDR3, as DNA: TGCGCCAGCAGCCAAAAGGGACAGGGGGCCTACGAGCAGTACTTC.

There are many counts of this clonotype. The chain couples TRBV20-1 to TRBJ2-5; 7 nucleotides align to TRBD1. CDR1 is DFQATT and CDR2 is SNEGSKA in the germline V gene (reference sequence). The V segment lost 6 bases and the J segment 2 bases; nucleotides outside the gene matches: 3. CDR3 size: 12 residues. The CDR3, as DNA: TGCAGTGCCCAACAGGGGCAAGAGACCCAGTACTTC. Translated: CSAQQGQETQYF.

The chain has TRBV20-1 and TRBJ2-3; D tentatively reads TRBD1 or TRBD2 (5 bases each). CDR3 length: 13 residues. CDR1 is DFQATT, CDR2 SNEGSKA, per germline (reference sequence). Deletions cut 6 bases from V and 2 bases from J, with 12 bases between. The CDR3 loop reads CSAGVVDTDTQYF. In DNA, the CDR3 is TGCAGTGCGGGGGTTGTGGACACAGATACGCAGTATTTT.

At least ten counts were recorded for this clonotype. The chain is built from TRBV29-1 and TRBJ1-3, with 7 bases fitting TRBD1. Germline CDR1 and CDR2: SQVTM and ANQGSEA. This CDR3 comprises 13 residues. After removal of 0 bases from V and 8 bases from J, the junction contained 4 bases not matched to a gene. The CDR3 DNA sequence: TGCAGCGTTGAAGAATGGACAGGAGACACCATATATTTT. It translates to CSVEEWTGDTIYF.

This chain links TRBV29-1 with TRBJ1-1; a possible D gene is TRBD1 (5 bases). The length of the CDR3 is 11 residues. CDR1 and CDR2 (germline): SQVTM, ANQGSEA. Trimming took off 6 bases at V and 12 bases at J, with 17 bases between the two ends. CDR3 nucleotide sequence: TGCAGCGTCGGGGGGACGGGAACGACTTTCTTT. This encodes CSVGGTGTTFF.

In its sample, this clonotype was seen many times. V is TRBV5-1 and J is TRBJ2-3; 8 nucleotides align to TRBD2. After removal of 6 bases from V and 2 bases from J, the junction contained 8 bases not matched to a gene. Germline CDR1 reads SGHRS; CDR2 reads YFSETQ. This CDR3 is built from 15 residues. The CDR3 is CASTTSGLLTDTQYF. Here the CDR3 DNA reads TGCGCCAGCACCACTAGCGGCCTACTCACAGATACGCAGTATTTT.

This clonotype was counted at least ten times. The V gene is TRBV29-1, the J gene TRBJ1-5; 10 positions agree with TRBD1. Trimming removed 6 bases from V and 14 bases from J; junction bases left unmatched: 13. The V gene's germline CDR1 is SQVTM and CDR2 ANQGSEA. The CDR3 runs 13 residues. The CDR3 DNA is TGCAGCGTCTCAGGAGGACAGGGGGAGTTTGAGCATTTT. Translating it yields CSVSGGQGEFEHF.

V gene TRBV11-2 combines with J gene TRBJ1-2; maybe TRBD1 (5 bases). There are 15 residues in the CDR3. V was clipped by 4 bases and J by 0 bases, with 12 bases between them. The germline V gene has CDR1 SGHAT and CDR2 FQNNGV. The DNA for the CDR3 is TGTGCCAGCAGCTACCCCGGGACGTCTAACTATGGCTACACCTTC. Its protein is CASSYPGTSNYGYTF. Together with reference TRBV11-2 and TRBJ1-2, the CDR3 gives the full variable domain: EAGVAQSPRYKIIEKRQSVAFWCNPISGHATLYWYQQILGQGPKLLIQFQNNGVVDDSQLPKDRFSAERLKGVDSTLKIQPAKLEDSAVYLCASSYPGTSNYGYTFGSGTRLTVV.

The sample holds many counts of this clonotype. The genes are TRBV11-2 and TRBJ2-2; 10 nucleotides match TRBD1. V lost 5 bases and J lost 1; bases outside the gene matches: 7. The CDR3 sequence is 17 residues long. CDR1 and CDR2 (germline): SGHAT, FQNNGV. CDR3 coding DNA: TGTGCCAGCAGCGCACGGTGGGACAGGGGGAACACCGGGGAGCTGTTTTTT. It specifies CASSARWDRGNTGELFF.